A selection of T cell receptor beta chains follows, all from one sample in a study of OX40 agonist ivuxolimab in advanced cancers. Data came from immunoSEQ multiplex PCR; TCRdb stores just in-frame clones and leaves some out. The profile covers over 95,000 clones, with approximately 90% appearing a single time and 0.7% to 0.9% taken by the ten largest. The sample here was CD4+ or CD8+ T cells sorted from blood, taken in a trial of the OX40 agonist ivuxolimab. The receptor source for this set is an adult with an advanced solid tumor such as melanoma, head and neck, liver or kidney cancer. Each CDR3 is given with its conserved first and last residue. The D gene is left open where the match is weak. Only part of the rows carry a size: once, few, many, or a class if the clone is expanded.

v_call	d_call	j_call	clone_size	cdr3_aa	cdr3_nt
TRBV19	.	TRBJ1-1	.	CASSLGFVSEAFF	TGTGCCAGTAGCCTGGGTTTCGTCAGTGAAGCTTTCTTT
TRBV11-2	.	TRBJ2-4	once	CASSLEGAGIQYF	TGTGCCAGCAGCTTAGAAGGGGCAGGCATTCAGTACTTC
TRBV9	.	TRBJ1-6	few	CASSSTDGNSPLHF	TGTGCCAGCAGCTCTACGGACGGAAATTCACCCCTCCACTTT
TRBV19	.	TRBJ2-5	.	CASSIVGGGGSETQYF	TGTGCCAGTAGTATAGTCGGGGGTGGAGGGTCAGAGACCCAGTACTTC
TRBV28	TRBD1	TRBJ1-4	.	CASSSSSGQGREKLFF	TGTGCCAGCAGTTCATCATCGGGACAGGGTCGGGAAAAACTGTTTTTT
TRBV5-1	TRBD1	TRBJ2-3	.	CTSSPGQGADTQYF	TGCACCAGCAGCCCGGGACAGGGGGCGGATACGCAGTATTTT
TRBV6-5	.	TRBJ1-1	.	CASILEGVEAFF	TGTGCCAGCATACTAGAGGGCGTTGAAGCTTTCTTT
TRBV19	.	TRBJ2-2	.	CASTRGRQTGELFF	TGTGCCAGTACGCGAGGGCGGCAAACGGGGGAGCTGTTTTTT
TRBV9	TRBD1	TRBJ2-1	.	CASSAEGGGEQFF	TGTGCCAGCAGCGCTGAAGGGGGCGGTGAGCAGTTCTTC
TRBV19	.	TRBJ1-5	.	CASSTWTDQPQHF	TGTGCCAGTAGTACCTGGACGGATCAGCCCCAGCATTTT
TRBV7-8	TRBD1	TRBJ2-7	once	CASSWGQGAFYEQYF	TGTGCCAGCAGCTGGGGACAGGGGGCATTTTACGAGCAGTACTTC
TRBV6-5	.	TRBJ2-7	.	CATLDRYEQYF	TGTGCCACCCTAGACAGGTACGAGCAGTACTTC
TRBV28	.	TRBJ1-5	few	CASTFRVQPQHF	TGTGCCAGCACCTTCCGGGTTCAGCCCCAGCATTTT
TRBV7-3	TRBD1	TRBJ1-1	.	CATSPGTGGMNTEAFF	TGTGCCACCTCTCCCGGGACAGGGGGCATGAACACTGAAGCTTTCTTT
TRBV19	.	TRBJ1-2	.	CASSLAGPYGYTF	TGTGCCAGTAGCCTCGCGGGCCCGTATGGCTACACCTTC
TRBV25-1	TRBD1	TRBJ2-3	.	CASSEAEGAGQDTQYF	TGTGCCAGCAGTGAAGCTGAGGGGGCGGGTCAAGATACGCAGTATTTT
TRBV5-1	TRBD2	TRBJ2-3	.	CASSSERGATDTQYF	TGCGCCAGCAGCTCCGAGCGGGGGGCCACAGATACGCAGTATTTT
TRBV4-1	.	TRBJ2-2	.	CASSQETQGHNTGELFF	TGCGCCAGCAGCCAAGAGACCCAGGGGCACAACACCGGGGAGCTGTTTTTT
TRBV28	.	TRBJ1-3	.	CASSFLISGNTIYF	TGTGCCAGCAGTTTTCTGATCTCTGGAAACACCATATATTTT
TRBV29-1	.	TRBJ2-3	.	CSGQQQADTQYF	TGCAGCGGCCAACAACAGGCAGATACGCAGTATTTT
TRBV5-5	.	TRBJ1-4	.	CASSSRTENEKLFF	TGTGCCAGCAGCTCACGGACGGAGAATGAAAAACTGTTTTTT
TRBV7-2	.	TRBJ2-6	.	CASSPWGAGANVLTF	TGTGCCAGCAGCCCTTGGGGGGCTGGGGCCAACGTCCTGACTTTC
TRBV19	.	TRBJ2-7	.	CASQGTSYEQYF	TGTGCCAGCCAGGGAACCTCCTACGAGCAGTACTTC
TRBV28	TRBD1	TRBJ1-2	few	CASRSGQSYGYTF	TGTGCCAGCAGATCGGGACAGAGCTATGGCTACACCTTC
TRBV28	.	TRBJ1-2	.	CASRLQGPGYTF	TGTGCCAGCAGACTACAGGGTCCCGGCTACACCTTC
TRBV7-3	TRBD2	TRBJ2-1	once	CASSLISGDYNEQFF	TGTGCCAGCAGCCTTATTAGCGGGGACTACAATGAGCAGTTCTTC
TRBV2	TRBD1	TRBJ2-3	.	CASTQGAGDTQYF	TGTGCCAGCACACAGGGGGCCGGAGATACGCAGTATTTT
TRBV7-9	TRBD1	TRBJ1-6	.	CASSADREYSPLHF	TGTGCCAGCAGCGCCGACAGGGAGTACTCACCCCTCCACTTT
TRBV4-1	TRBD1	TRBJ2-5	.	CASSQPGTGGAETQYF	TGCGCCAGCAGCCAACCAGGGACAGGGGGCGCGGAGACCCAGTACTTC
TRBV5-1	.	TRBJ2-3	.	CASSLDYTDTQYF	TGCGCCAGCAGCTTGGACTACACAGATACGCAGTATTTT
TRBV5-4	TRBD2	TRBJ2-5	.	CASSKGLAGQETQYF	TGTGCCAGCAGCAAAGGACTAGCGGGGCAAGAGACCCAGTACTTC
TRBV5-6	.	TRBJ1-2	.	CASSLGQVAGYGYTF	TGTGCCAGCAGCTTGGGACAGGTCGCAGGGTATGGCTACACCTTC
TRBV10-2	.	TRBJ1-1	.	CASSAYLQGQTNTEAFF	TGCGCCAGCAGTGCCTACTTACAGGGACAAACGAACACTGAAGCTTTCTTT
TRBV15	.	TRBJ1-2	.	CATSRGDSNYGYTF	TGTGCCACCAGCAGAGGTGATTCTAACTATGGCTACACCTTC
TRBV28	TRBD1	TRBJ2-7	.	CASRSPTGVYEQYF	TGTGCCAGCAGATCCCCTACAGGGGTCTACGAGCAGTACTTC
TRBV5-4	.	TRBJ1-3	.	CASSSPGKGNTIYF	TGTGCCAGCAGCTCCCCAGGGAAAGGAAACACCATATATTTT
TRBV28	.	TRBJ2-7	.	CASSLLGYEQYF	TGTGCCAGCAGTTTGTTGGGCTACGAGCAGTACTTC
TRBV28	TRBD1	TRBJ1-6	.	CASMTGTHSPLHF	TGTGCCAGCATGACAGGGACCCATTCACCCCTCCACTTT
TRBV28	TRBD1	TRBJ2-3	.	CATWGQGLPDTQYF	TGTGCCACCTGGGGACAGGGGTTGCCAGATACGCAGTATTTT
TRBV5-1	TRBD2	TRBJ2-1	.	CASSLGRRLAGGLNYNEQFF	TGCGCCAGCAGCTTGGGGAGGAGGCTAGCGGGGGGTTTGAACTACAATGAGCAGTTCTTC
TRBV7-9	.	TRBJ2-3	.	CASSDGISTDTQYF	TGTGCCAGCAGCGACGGGATTAGCACAGATACGCAGTATTTT
TRBV5-4	TRBD1	TRBJ1-4	.	CASSSNRGIDEKLFF	TGTGCCAGCAGTTCGAACAGGGGAATAGATGAAAAACTGTTTTTT
TRBV27	.	TRBJ1-1	.	CASSLSGGVRSFF	TGTGCCAGCAGTTTATCGGGGGGAGTGCGTAGCTTCTTT
TRBV20-1	.	TRBJ1-1	.	CSAPDRTEAFF	TGCAGTGCTCCCGACAGAACTGAAGCTTTCTTT
TRBV28	.	TRBJ2-5	.	CASRGGTPGTQYF	TGTGCCAGCAGAGGAGGGACCCCAGGGACCCAGTACTTC
TRBV28	TRBD1	TRBJ1-1	.	CASSPADRVNTEAFF	TGTGCCAGCAGTCCGGCTGACAGGGTGAACACTGAAGCTTTCTTT
TRBV30	.	TRBJ1-5	.	CAWSAGDPNQPQHF	TGTGCCTGGAGTGCAGGGGACCCCAATCAGCCCCAGCATTTT
TRBV28	.	TRBJ2-5	.	CASSSRETQYF	TGTGCCAGCAGCTCTCGGGAGACCCAGTACTTC
TRBV2	.	TRBJ2-3	.	CASSPSVTQYF	TGTGCCAGCAGTCCTAGCGTCACGCAGTATTTT